This T cell receptor beta chain was identified during a study of shared clonotypes between healthy human individuals. Original methodology: For the immunoSEQ data, sequences were junction-only without quality scores, so filtering differed. Method: immunoSEQ multiplex PCR; TCRdb's copy keeps in-frame clones and lacks some. V and J calls plus clone size are reproduced from that table; the DNA served to infer D and trimming. The table includes fewer than 700,000 clones, 85% to 95% detected once. Terminally differentiated effector memory CD45RA+ cells were left out of the naive CD8 fraction, which was CD45RO-negative and positively selected for CCR7. Each of the donors was a healthy adult who was HIV-negative and had not had a recent acute infection or vaccination. Caucasian adults living in Nashville, Tennessee, provided all samples. On this clone: Its antigen remains unknown.

Findings of the study overall: An effect of sequencing depth on clonotype sharing among donors was expected.

Germline CDR1 and CDR2: LNHDA and SQIVND (reference sequence). The junction had 2 bases not matched to a gene; V was cut back by 0 bases and J by 7 bases. The CDR3 runs to 14 residues. Sequenced input: naive CD8+ T cells sorted from blood. The sequence derives from a young woman in good health. The V and J genes are TRBV19 and TRBJ1-5; 8 nucleotides line up with TRBD1. The chain's CDR3 is CASSIDPGGQPQHF. Here the CDR3 DNA reads TGTGCCAGTAGTATAGATCCAGGGGGCCAGCCCCAGCATTTT.